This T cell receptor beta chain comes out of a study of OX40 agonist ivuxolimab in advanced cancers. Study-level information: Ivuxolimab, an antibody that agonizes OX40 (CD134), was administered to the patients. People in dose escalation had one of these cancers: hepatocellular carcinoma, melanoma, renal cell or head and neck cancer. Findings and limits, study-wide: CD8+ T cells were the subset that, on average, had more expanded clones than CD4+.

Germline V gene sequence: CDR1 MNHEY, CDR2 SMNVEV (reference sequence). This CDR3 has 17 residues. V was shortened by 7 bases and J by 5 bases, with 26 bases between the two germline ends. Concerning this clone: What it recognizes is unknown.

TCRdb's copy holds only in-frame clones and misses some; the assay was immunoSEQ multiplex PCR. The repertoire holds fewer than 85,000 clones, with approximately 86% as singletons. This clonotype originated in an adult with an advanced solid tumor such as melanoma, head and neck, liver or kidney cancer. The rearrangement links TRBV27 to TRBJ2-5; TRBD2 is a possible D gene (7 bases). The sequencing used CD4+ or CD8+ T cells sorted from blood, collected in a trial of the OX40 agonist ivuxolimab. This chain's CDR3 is CASIFKGGFAGVETQYF. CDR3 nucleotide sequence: TGTGCCAGCATCTTCAAGGGGGGGTTCGCAGGGGTTGAGACCCAGTACTTC.